Listed below are T cell receptor beta chains from one sample, sequenced in a study of T cells in Graves' hyperthyroidism and ophthalmopathy. TCRdb passed the multiplex PCR reads through MiXCR, listing each CDR3 protein once. The sample has a few hundred thousand distinct CDR3 sequences, more than 15% seen once. The specimen was blood. The receptors were gathered from a woman aged 40 to 55 with Graves' ophthalmopathy. CDR3s include the opening cysteine and the closing phenylalanine or tryptophan.

V gene	J gene	CDR3 protein
TRBV6-6	TRBJ2-2	CASSYSSRAGTGELFF
TRBV2	TRBJ2-1	CASTVYNEQFF
TRBV5-5	TRBJ2-1	CASSGTSGTSEQFF
TRBV2	TRBJ2-6	CASSEVTGTAGANVLTF
TRBV2	TRBJ2-7	CASMRGESGEQYF
TRBV12-3/TRBV12-4	TRBJ1-1	CASSQMRVLAGRNTEAFF
TRBV7-8	TRBJ2-2	CASSPPASGTELFF
TRBV24-1	TRBJ2-1	CATSPGSSYNEQFF
TRBV7-3	TRBJ2-7	CASSFRGGSGSTSSYEQYF
TRBV5-6	TRBJ2-1	CASSLARGPHNEQFF
TRBV20-1	TRBJ1-6	CSARDMVQNYNSPLHF
TRBV28	TRBJ2-2	CASSPSHIGGITGELFF
TRBV12-3/TRBV12-4	TRBJ2-1	CASSFLAGDASYNEQFF
TRBV5-5	TRBJ2-1	CASSLMVAIYNEQFF
TRBV28	TRBJ1-5	CASTPNSNQPQHF
TRBV2	TRBJ2-7	CASMTGYEQYF
TRBV2	TRBJ2-5	CASSVSSYNQETQYF
TRBV3-1	TRBJ1-5	CASSAGHPYSNQPQHF
TRBV28	TRBJ2-5	CASRDREEEIQYF
TRBV12-3/TRBV12-4	TRBJ1-2	CASSLKLGIQGYTF
TRBV19	TRBJ2-1	CASSPLTSGRPNEQFF
TRBV6-2/TRBV6-3	TRBJ1-3	CASSYARSTGNTIYF
TRBV3-1	TRBJ1-4	CASSQGARPSEKLFF
TRBV9	TRBJ2-7	CASSVAGTGAYEQYF
TRBV4-1	TRBJ2-7	CASQRGSSTYESYEQYF
TRBV24-1	TRBJ2-1	CATSEGTPWNNEQFF
TRBV2	TRBJ2-7	CASSRLAGGVYEQYF
TRBV28	TRBJ2-7	CASSFPPGLAGVRAYEQYF
TRBV6-1	TRBJ1-6	CASRRQGPLYNSPLHF
TRBV12-5	TRBJ2-7	CASGLKGVYEQYF
TRBV30	TRBJ1-3	CAWSSGHTIYF
TRBV12-3/TRBV12-4	TRBJ2-7	CASSLLGGYDEQYF
TRBV29-1	TRBJ1-5	CSVRTGGGAQHF
TRBV13	TRBJ2-3	CASSLLLSTDTQYF
TRBV2	TRBJ2-7	CASSERDQWEYEQYF
TRBV3-1	TRBJ1-4	CASSHAHSGNEKLFF
TRBV28	TRBJ1-2	CASSHGQGTVGYTF
TRBV2	TRBJ1-2	CASSEPVGGDYGYTF
TRBV6-1	TRBJ1-2	CASSPEAASYGYTF
TRBV29-1	TRBJ1-1	CSVEAYTNTEAFF
TRBV5-1	TRBJ1-2	CASSFTGANYGYTF
TRBV30	TRBJ2-1	CAWSVLAGVGNEQFF
TRBV2	TRBJ2-7	CASSPIPGGDYEQYF
TRBV11-2	TRBJ2-7	CASTYAGTGAYEQYF
TRBV5-1	TRBJ1-1	CASSLVGVANTEAFF
TRBV20-1	TRBJ2-2	CSAREGASGRAAGGLFF
TRBV28	TRBJ2-7	CASSLPGTGSYEQYF
TRBV6-6	TRBJ2-5	CASSYGGAGETQYF
TRBV2	TRBJ1-2	CASSERASNYGYTF
TRBV2	TRBJ2-7	CASSGQGMAVEQYF
TRBV5-1	TRBJ2-1	CASSFVSPRGEQFF